A selection of T cell receptor beta chains follows, all from one sample in a study of vaccination effects on CD4 cells after COVID-19. Their specific antigens are unknown. Only in-frame clones appear in the TCRdb table, and some are missing; sequencing was by immunoSEQ multiplex PCR. The repertoire consists of around 81,000 clones, with over 70% occurring once and the leading ten covering 0.85% to 1.3%. The source material was CD4+ T cells from PBMCs cultured with HCoV-OC43 spike peptides, sampled after COVID-19 vaccination. The receptor set was obtained from a human donor who received a COVID-19 vaccine. The CDR3 runs from the conserved cysteine through the conserved F or W. A D gene is named only where the DNA matches it firmly. Clone sizes are given selectively: once, few, many, or a class where the clone is expanded.

DNA,CDR3,V,D,J,size
TGCGCCAGCAGCTTGGTCGGGACTAGCGGGGGGGCCCTGGAGACCCAGTACTTC,CASSLVGTSGGALETQYF,TRBV5-1,TRBD2,TRBJ2-5,-
TGTGCCAGCAGCTCCGGTTGGAGCACAGATACGCAGTATTTT,CASSSGWSTDTQYF,TRBV7-3,-,TRBJ2-3,few
TGTGCCAGCAGCCGGGGACTAGCGGGCACAGATACGCAGTATTTT,CASSRGLAGTDTQYF,TRBV7-3,TRBD2,TRBJ2-3,few
TGTGCCAGCAGTTTGGGACTATTTAACACCGGGGAGCTGTTTTTT,CASSLGLFNTGELFF,TRBV28,TRBD2,TRBJ2-2,-
TGTGCCAGCAGCGTAGAGCGCATTAACACCGGGGAGCTGTTTTTT,CASSVERINTGELFF,TRBV9,-,TRBJ2-2,-
TGTGCCAGCAGGGACAGGGACACCTACAATGAGCAGTTCTTC,CASRDRDTYNEQFF,TRBV11-1,TRBD1,TRBJ2-1,few
TGTGCCAGTACGAGGACGGGAGAGACCCAGTACTTC,CASTRTGETQYF,TRBV12-3/TRBV12-4,-,TRBJ2-5,-
TGCGCCAGCAGTCCCGGGGGGGGCGGGGTAGATACGCAGTATTTT,CASSPGGGGVDTQYF,TRBV5-1,TRBD2,TRBJ2-3,-
TGCGCCAGCAGCTTGGAGGGTGGAGGTCAGCCCCAGCATTTT,CASSLEGGGQPQHF,TRBV5-1,-,TRBJ1-5,few
TGTGCCAGCAGCGTACAAGAGACCCAGTACTTC,CASSVQETQYF,TRBV4-2,-,TRBJ2-5,-
TGTGCCACCAGTGTAGGCAGTTTCACAGATACGCAGTATTTT,CATSVGSFTDTQYF,TRBV24-1,-,TRBJ2-3,-
TGTGCTAGTGCCCTCGGTCACACCGGGGAGCTGTTTTTT,CASALGHTGELFF,TRBV12-5,-,TRBJ2-2,few
TGTGCCAGCTCACCAGCCATCAGCTCCTACAATGAGCAGTTCTTC,CASSPAISSYNEQFF,TRBV18,-,TRBJ2-1,-
TGCGCCAGCAGCACGGGACAGGGGGCCTCCTACAATGAGCAGTTCTTC,CASSTGQGASYNEQFF,TRBV5-1,TRBD1,TRBJ2-1,-
TGTGCCAGCAGTTTTTTGGGTAAGAACACTGAAGCTTTCTTT,CASSFLGKNTEAFF,TRBV27,-,TRBJ1-1,-
TGCGCCAGCAGCAATGAGGGAATGGTGTTAAAAGAGACCCAGTACTTC,CASSNEGMVLKETQYF,TRBV10-2,-,TRBJ2-5,-
TGTGCCAGCAGCTTGACAGGATACAATCAGCCCCAGCATTTT,CASSLTGYNQPQHF,TRBV5-6,-,TRBJ1-5,-
TGTGCCAGCAGCAAAGCAAAGGTACAGCTATGGAACACTGAAGCTTTCTTT,CASSKAKVQLWNTEAFF,TRBV21-1,-,TRBJ1-1,-
TGTGCCACCAGTGATCGCCGCGGTAAAGAGACCCAGTACTTC,CATSDRRGKETQYF,TRBV24-1,-,TRBJ2-5,-
TGTGCCAGCTCACGCCGGACTAGCGGGGGGGCCGACACCGGGGAGCTGTTTTTT,CASSRRTSGGADTGELFF,TRBV18,TRBD2,TRBJ2-2,-
TGTGCCAGCAGCTTTTGGGACGCGAACACCGGGGAGCTGTTTTTT,CASSFWDANTGELFF,TRBV5-5,-,TRBJ2-2,-
TGCAGTGCTAGTCCTAGCACAGATACGCAGTATTTT,CSASPSTDTQYF,TRBV20-1,-,TRBJ2-3,-
TGTGCCAGCAGCTTAGGTCAGGGAGGCTTAGGCAGTCAGCCCCAGCATTTT,CASSLGQGGLGSQPQHF,TRBV7-8,-,TRBJ1-5,-
TGCGCCAGCAGCGCCAACGTTCAAGAGACCCAGTACTTC,CASSANVQETQYF,TRBV5-1,-,TRBJ2-5,-
TGTGCTAGTGGTTTGGTAGCAGGGAGTAATGAAAAACTGTTTTTT,CASGLVAGSNEKLFF,TRBV12-5,-,TRBJ1-4,-
TGTGCCTGGAGTGTGGGGACAGGCAATCAGCCCCAGCATTTT,CAWSVGTGNQPQHF,TRBV30,TRBD1,TRBJ1-5,-
TGTGCCAGTACGCGTTACAGGGACTATGGCTACACCTTC,CASTRYRDYGYTF,TRBV19,-,TRBJ1-2,-
TGTGCCAGCAGCTTAAACAGGGAGATAGTGGGGGAGACCCAGTACTTC,CASSLNREIVGETQYF,TRBV7-2,-,TRBJ2-5,-
TGTGCCAGCAGCTTAGGGGGACAGGAGACTCAGCCCCAGCATTTT,CASSLGGQETQPQHF,TRBV7-2,TRBD1,TRBJ1-5,-
TGTGCCAGCTATGGCGGGCTGGGCGTCCTGACTTTC,CASYGGLGVLTF,TRBV28,-,TRBJ2-6,-
TGTGCCAGCAGCCTTGTCGGGGCAGGGGATACGCAGTATTTT,CASSLVGAGDTQYF,TRBV7-6,-,TRBJ2-3,-
TGCGCCAGCAGCTTGGTCAGGGGCGGTCAGAACACCGGGGAGCTGTTTTTT,CASSLVRGGQNTGELFF,TRBV5-1,-,TRBJ2-2,-
TGTGCCTCCCCGGGACAGGGGATTGGCTACACCTTC,CASPGQGIGYTF,TRBV30,TRBD1,TRBJ1-2,-
TGTGCCAGCAGCCCCCACATAGCGGGGGGGCCAGATACGCAGTATTTT,CASSPHIAGGPDTQYF,TRBV9,TRBD2,TRBJ2-3,-
TGTGCCAGCAGCAAAGAACCAGGGCTAAGATATGGCTACACCTTC,CASSKEPGLRYGYTF,TRBV21-1,-,TRBJ1-2,-
TGTGCCAGCAGCGGGCTGGGACAAATCTCTGGAAACACCATATATTTT,CASSGLGQISGNTIYF,TRBV9,-,TRBJ1-3,-
TGTGCCAGCAGCAACGGAAACACCATATATTTT,CASSNGNTIYF,TRBV7-7,-,TRBJ1-3,-
TGTGCCAGCAGGTCGCTGGGGGGAAGTGAGACCCAGTACTTC,CASRSLGGSETQYF,TRBV27,-,TRBJ2-5,-
TGCAGCGTTTACAGGCTCCAAGAGACCCAGTACTTC,CSVYRLQETQYF,TRBV29-1,-,TRBJ2-5,-
TGTGCCAGTAGTATTAGGCAGCCGAGCTCCTATAATTCACCCCTCCACTTT,CASSIRQPSSYNSPLHF,TRBV19,-,TRBJ1-6,-
TGTGCCATCGGAGGCGGGGGCACAGATACGCAGTATTTT,CAIGGGGTDTQYF,TRBV10-3,-,TRBJ2-3,-
TGTGCCAGCAGCCCTTTTGGGGGAACCGGGGAGCTGTTTTTT,CASSPFGGTGELFF,TRBV7-3,-,TRBJ2-2,-
TGTGCCAGCAGTGATACGTCCGTCCCGGGAAACACCATATATTTT,CASSDTSVPGNTIYF,TRBV6-4,-,TRBJ1-3,-
TGTGCCAGCTGCGTGCGCGACAGGGGAAGGGAGACCCAGTACTTC,CASCVRDRGRETQYF,TRBV28,TRBD1,TRBJ2-5,-
TGTGCCATCAGTGAGTACGTGAGACAGGGGAACACTGAAGCTTTCTTT,CAISEYVRQGNTEAFF,TRBV10-3,TRBD1,TRBJ1-1,-
TGTGCCAGCAGAGACAGGGGTTCGGACACCGGGGAGCTGTTTTTT,CASRDRGSDTGELFF,TRBV28,TRBD1,TRBJ2-2,-
TGTGCTAGTGGTTCCCCCTGGGGCGGGGGACGGGAGACCCAGTACTTC,CASGSPWGGGRETQYF,TRBV12-5,TRBD2,TRBJ2-5,once
TGTGCCAGCAGCTTATTGGACTCTGGGGCCAACGTCCTGACTTTC,CASSLLDSGANVLTF,TRBV7-3,-,TRBJ2-6,once
TGTGCCAGCTCTCTACAGGCGAACTCTGGAAACACCATATATTTT,CASSLQANSGNTIYF,TRBV18,-,TRBJ1-3,-
TGTGCCAGCAGTCCCCCCCGGCACCGACAAGAGACCCAGTACTTC,CASSPPRHRQETQYF,TRBV6-6,-,TRBJ2-5,-
TGTGCCAGCAGCTTGGTGCTACAGTATAGCACAGATACGCAGTATTTT,CASSLVLQYSTDTQYF,TRBV5-4,-,TRBJ2-3,-
TGTGCCAGCACAGTCGGGCCGGGGAATAATTCACCCCTCCACTTT,CASTVGPGNNSPLHF,TRBV2,-,TRBJ1-6,once
TGTGCCACCAGTGACCCGACAGGGAATCAGCCCCAGCATTTT,CATSDPTGNQPQHF,TRBV24-1,TRBD1,TRBJ1-5,-
TGCGCCAGCAGCTTGGTTAGCGGGGTTACCGGGGAGCTGTTTTTT,CASSLVSGVTGELFF,TRBV5-1,TRBD2,TRBJ2-2,-
TGTGCCAGCACCTGGACAGTGAACTATGGCTACACCTTC,CASTWTVNYGYTF,TRBV6-5,-,TRBJ1-2,few